The 24 T cell receptor beta chains presented below share a single source sample, sequenced in a study of blood T cell repertoires in COVID-19. Assay: immunoSEQ multiplex PCR; the TCRdb copy retains only in-frame clones and omits some. Of around 210,000 clones in the sample, just under 85% are singletons; the top ten hold 0.8% to 0.95%. The sequenced sample consisted of peripheral blood. These TCRs come from a man in his sixties with COVID-19, enrolled during active disease.

The chain carries TRBV29-1 and TRBJ2-7; the match to TRBD2 covers 7 bases. The germline CDR1 and CDR2 sequences are SQVTM and ANQGSEA. The CDR3 is 14 amino acids. V shed 5 bases, J shed 5 bases, and the junction held 12 bases outside the gene matches. The CDR3 here is CSVSKGRVGNEQYF. The DNA of the CDR3 is TGCAGCGTTAGCAAGGGGAGGGTGGGAAACGAGCAGTACTTC.

V gene TRBV5-6 combines with J gene TRBJ1-3; D is unclear. Germline CDR1 reads SGHDT; CDR2 reads YYEEEE. The V gene lost 1 base and the J gene lost 0 bases, with 5 bases spanning the gap. The CDR3 covers 14 residues. CDR3 residues: CASSLTTSGNTIYF. The CDR3 DNA follows: TGTGCCAGCAGCTTGACAACCTCTGGAAACACCATATATTTT.

The rearrangement joins TRBV6-5 to TRBJ2-7, with TRBD1 matching 7 bases. The germline V gene has CDR1 MNHEY and CDR2 SVGAGI. The V and J ends lost 10 bases and 3 bases, in that order; junction bases with no gene match: 6. CDR3 size: 12 residues. The CDR3 sequence is CATDTGVYEQYF. The DNA for the CDR3 is TGTGCCACGGATACAGGGGTCTACGAGCAGTACTTC.

This rearrangement joins TRBV2 to TRBJ1-2; D perhaps matches TRBD1 (5 bases). The CDR3 has 14 residues. The V and J ends lost 2 bases and 3 bases respectively, with 10 bases between them. Germline CDR1 reads SNHLY; CDR2 reads FYNNEI. CDR3 DNA sequence: TGTGCCAGCAGTGAACTGGACAAGTACTATGGCTACACCTTC. This gives the protein CASSELDKYYGYTF.

This clone turned up a few times. The rearrangement joins TRBV30 to TRBJ1-2; TRBD1 is a possible D gene (6 bases). CDR1 is GTSNPN, CDR2 SVGIG, per germline (reference sequence). CDR3 length: 15 residues. V was trimmed by 3 bases and J by 3 bases, leaving 17 bases between them. CDR3: CAWSPGGGTYYGYTF. DNA for the CDR3: TGTGCCTGGAGCCCCGGGGGGGGGACATACTATGGCTACACCTTC.

The V and J genes are TRBV25-1 and TRBJ2-5; TRBD2 is a possible D gene (5 bases). V lost 6 bases and J 5 bases, leaving 19 bases between the germline ends. The CDR3 totals 15 residues. The germline V gene encodes CDR1 MGHDK and CDR2 SYGVNS. This CDR3 reads CASSDPTGSRETQYF. The CDR3 nucleotides read TGTGCCAGCAGCGACCCAACGGGGTCTAGGGAGACCCAGTACTTC.

This clone was picked up one time. The chain recombines TRBV30 with TRBJ1-3; TRBD1 is a possible D gene (5 bases). The V end was cut by 3 bases, the J end by 4 bases, with 10 bases between. The CDR3 totals 13 residues. Germline CDR1 and CDR2: GTSNPN and SVGIG (reference sequence). CDR3 residues: CAWSPGSGNTIYF. The CDR3 DNA reads as TGTGCCTGGAGCCCAGGGTCCGGAAACACCATATATTTT.

V usage is TRBV28 and J usage is TRBJ1-6, with TRBD1 matching 7 bases. Germline CDR1 and CDR2: MDHEN and SYDVKM. The V gene end was trimmed by 6 bases and the J gene end by 16 bases; junction bases not matched to a gene: 3. The CDR3 has 10 residues. CDR3: CASRGTELHF. The CDR3 coding sequence is TGTGCCAGCAGGGGGACAGAGCTCCACTTT.

The chain uses TRBV5-1 and TRBJ1-4, with unresolved D. V lost 10 bases, J lost 1 base, and 17 bases lay in between. Germline V lookup: CDR1 SGHRS, CDR2 YFSETQ. The length of the CDR3 is 15 residues. The CDR3 DNA reads as TGCGCCTTCCGGACGAGTGGGAGAACTAATGAAAAACTGTTTTTT. This translates into CAFRTSGRTNEKLFF.

The rearrangement links TRBV28 to TRBJ2-7, with D possibly being TRBD1 (6 bases). The CDR3 runs to 14 residues. Trimming cost V 4 bases and J 2 bases, with 12 bases left between them. Germline CDR1 reads MDHEN; CDR2 reads SYDVKM. The CDR3 DNA reads TGTGCCAGCAGTTCCCTAGGACAGACCTACGAGCAGTACTTC. It specifies CASSSLGQTYEQYF.

This clone showed up just once. CDR3 in amino acids: CASSPPGHGRRQPQHF. Here the CDR3 DNA reads TGTGCCAGCAGTCCCCCCGGACACGGGAGGCGTCAGCCCCAGCATTTT. The V call is TRBV28, the J call TRBJ1-5, with TRBD1 as a possible D gene (5 bases). Trimming removed 5 bases from V and 6 bases from J, with 20 bases in between. CDR1 and CDR2 (germline): MDHEN, SYDVKM. CDR3 size: 16 residues.

The chain uses TRBV24-1 and TRBJ2-5; 10 bases are a match to TRBD2. The CDR3 sequence is 16 residues long. V shed 6 bases and J 4 bases; nucleotides not matched to a gene: 10. CDR1 KGHDR and CDR2 SFDVKD come from the germline V gene. The DNA of the CDR3 is TGTGCCACCAGTTCTTTCCTAGCGGGAGTAGGAGAGACCCAGTACTTC. Translating it yields CATSSFLAGVGETQYF.

The chain recombines TRBV6-5 with TRBJ1-2, with D possibly TRBD1 on 5 matching bases. Germline V gene data show CDR1 as MNHEY and CDR2 as SVGAGI. Trimming pared 2 bases from V and 4 bases from J, leaving 11 bases between. CDR3 size: 14 residues. The CDR3 loop reads CASSYQGGTYGYTF. CDR3 DNA: TGTGCCAGCAGTTACCAGGGAGGGACCTATGGCTACACCTTC.

The CDR3 DNA follows: TGCAGCGCCGGGGGGGTGATGTACCAAGAGACCCAGTACTTC. Protein: CSAGGVMYQETQYF. This chain links TRBV29-1 with TRBJ2-5, with TRBD2 matching over 8 bases. Germline V gives CDR1 SQVTM, CDR2 ANQGSEA. The CDR3 contains 14 residues. Trimming at V came to 7 bases and at J to 0 bases, leaving 7 bases not matched to a gene.

This clone occurred once. The chain couples TRBV5-1 to TRBJ1-6; D is unclear. The CDR3 covers 16 residues. V gave up 1 base and J gave up 10 bases, with 18 bases separating them. The germline V gene has CDR1 SGHRS and CDR2 YFSETQ. This chain's CDR3 is CASSLRVLGTESPLHF. The CDR3 DNA reads TGCGCCAGCAGCTTGCGTGTCCTAGGAACGGAGTCACCCCTCCACTTT.

The rearrangement uses TRBV3-1 (or the pseudogene TRBV3-2) and TRBJ2-4; D is ambiguous. CDR1 LGHDT and CDR2 YNNKEL come from the germline V gene (reference sequence). V was clipped by 0 bases and J by 0 bases, with 12 bases between them. The CDR3 is made up of 17 amino acids. The CDR3 here is CASSQDRSDRAKNIQYF. Written as DNA, the CDR3 is TGTGCCAGCAGCCAAGATCGGAGTGACCGAGCCAAAAACATTCAGTACTTC.

The rearrangement uses TRBV7-9 and TRBJ1-2; 8 nucleotides agree with TRBD1. Germline CDR1 SEHNR, CDR2 FQNEAQ (reference sequence). This CDR3 is built from 13 residues. V dropped 6 bases and J dropped 4; count of bases not matched to a gene: 4. CDR3 sequence reads: CASSPGGAYGYTF. The CDR3 DNA reads TGTGCCAGCAGTCCAGGGGGCGCCTATGGCTACACCTTC.

The chain employs TRBV7-9 and TRBJ1-6; TRBD1 matches 9 bases. V was pared by 4 bases and J by 7 bases, with 11 bases of the junction left unmatched. The germline V gene has CDR1 SEHNR and CDR2 FQNEAQ (reference sequence). The CDR3 is made up of 17 amino acids. CDR3: CASSSYPRDRVNSPLHF. In DNA, the CDR3 is TGTGCCAGCAGCTCTTACCCTCGGGACAGGGTCAATTCACCCCTCCACTTT.

The chain uses TRBV4-3 and TRBJ1-2; D unresolved. Trimming shortened V by 0 bases and J by 2 bases, and 7 bases separated the two germline ends. Per germline, CDR1 LGHNA and CDR2 YSLEER. This CDR3 has 14 amino acids. CDR3 in amino acids: CASSQDLRNYGYTF. The DNA for the CDR3 is TGCGCCAGCAGCCAAGATCTGAGAAACTATGGCTACACCTTC.

V usage is TRBV6-5 and J usage is TRBJ1-4, with 7 bases that match TRBD1. Trimming removed 10 bases from V and 1 base from J; junction bases left unmatched: 6. This CDR3 comprises 14 residues. Germline V gene lookup returns CDR1 MNHEY and CDR2 SVGAGI. The DNA of the CDR3 is TGTGCCACCCGGAGACAGGGAACTAATGAAAAACTGTTTTTT. Its protein product is CATRRQGTNEKLFF.

The V call is TRBV5-1, the J call TRBJ1-3, with D tentatively TRBD1 (6 bases). The CDR3 covers 15 residues. Germline V gene lookup returns CDR1 SGHRS and CDR2 YFSETQ. V lost 4 bases and J lost 6, with 17 bases in between. CDR3 sequence: CASSPRDILPNTIYF. In nucleotides, the CDR3 is TGCGCCAGCAGCCCCCGGGACATCCTCCCAAACACCATATATTTT.

This chain joins TRBV9 and TRBJ1-2; D not certain. The CDR3 totals 13 residues. Trimming took 0 bases from V and 4 from J, leaving 7 bases between them. CDR1 is SGDLS, CDR2 YYNGEE, per germline. The CDR3 loop reads CASSVGGAYGYTF. In DNA, the CDR3 is TGTGCCAGCAGCGTAGGCGGCGCCTATGGCTACACCTTC.

The chain recombines TRBV19 with TRBJ1-1; D not certain. The CDR3 spans 13 residues. Trimming shortened V by 3 bases and J by 3 bases, and 8 bases separated the two germline ends. Germline loops: CDR1 LNHDA, CDR2 SQIVND (reference sequence). For the CDR3, the DNA is TGTGCCAGTAGTATGCGGAGGCACACTGAAGCTTTCTTT. Its translation: CASSMRRHTEAFF.

The CDR3 coding sequence is TGTGCCACCAGTGATGGGGGGTACTCTGGCTACACCTTC. The encoded protein is CATSDGGYSGYTF. The chain links TRBV24-1 to TRBJ1-2; D perhaps matches TRBD1 (5 bases). V was trimmed by 3 bases and J by 7 bases, leaving 11 bases between them. The CDR3 runs to 13 residues. Germline assignment: CDR1 KGHDR and CDR2 SFDVKD.